These T cell receptor beta chains were read from a single sample in a study of blood T cells in healthy people across ages. In TCRdb, the 5' RACE reads were re-called with MiXCR into one record per CDR3 protein. The sample holds some 1.7 million distinct CDR3 sequences, approximately 30% seen once. The sample comprised blood. Source of these receptors: a woman in her twenties or thirties in good health. Both conserved end residues are part of each CDR3. A D gene is named only where the DNA matches it firmly. Rows may omit the clone size; those that give it use once, few, many or a size class.

d_gene	j_gene	abundance	v_gene	CDR3nt	CDR3aa
-	TRBJ1-4	-	TRBV29-1	TGCAGCGTTGACTCAGGGACTAATGAAAAACTGTTTTTT	CSVDSGTNEKLFF
-	TRBJ1-4	few	TRBV27	TGTGCCAGCAGCTCGTCAACTAATGAAAAACTGTTTTTT	CASSSSTNEKLFF
-	TRBJ2-5	-	TRBV7-2	TGTGCCAGCAGCTTTAGCCCTAGGGGTGTCCGATACGAGCGGTACTTC	CASSFSPRGVRYERYF
-	TRBJ1-4	-	TRBV7-2	TGTGCCAGCAGCCGACGGACAACGGGCACCCTGAGAGAAAAACTGTTTTTT	CASSRRTTGTLREKLFF
TRBD1	TRBJ1-5	-	TRBV7-2	TGTGCCAGCACCCATGGACAGGGTGGAAATCAGCCCCAGCATTTT	CASTHGQGGNQPQHF
-	TRBJ1-2	-	TRBV3-1	TGTGCCAGCAGCCAACGTTCCCGTGGGTATGGCTACACCTTC	CASSQRSRGYGYTF
TRBD1	TRBJ1-6	few	TRBV12-3/TRBV12-4	TGTGCCAGCAGTCCGAATCAGGGGGCCGCCTATTCACCCCTCCACTTT	CASSPNQGAAYSPLHF
TRBD2	TRBJ2-1	many	TRBV20-1	TGCAGTGCTAGAGATGCGGCTAGCGGGCTGGATGAGCAGTTCTTC	CSARDAASGLDEQFF
TRBD1	TRBJ2-2	-	TRBV5-1	TGCGCCAGCAGCCCACCGACAGGGTTGGGCACCGGGGAGCTGTTTTTT	CASSPPTGLGTGELFF
-	TRBJ1-1	-	TRBV20-1	TGCAGTGCTAGAGATTGGGGGTTCACTGAAGCTTTCTTT	CSARDWGFTEAFF
-	TRBJ1-1	-	TRBV14	TGTGCCAGCAGCCAAGAAATTAGGGATTCGGAAGCTTTCTTT	CASSQEIRDSEAFF
-	TRBJ2-1	-	TRBV7-9	TGTGCCAGCAGCGCCACCAAGGATGAGCAGTTCTTC	CASSATKDEQFF
-	TRBJ2-1	-	TRBV7-2	TGTGTCAGCAGCTCCGGACACCAAGAGACCCAGTTCTTC	CVSSSGHQETQFF
-	TRBJ1-2	few	TRBV6-6	TGTGCCAGCGCCATCGGTGCACGGTATGGCTACACCTTC	CASAIGARYGYTF
TRBD1	TRBJ1-2	few	TRBV12-3/TRBV12-4	TGTGCCAGCAGCGCTACCATGACAGGGGGCCTGTATTATGGCTACACCTTC	CASSATMTGGLYYGYTF
-	TRBJ1-2	few	TRBV24-1	TGTGCCACCAGTGAACAGGGATTTGGCTACACCTTC	CATSEQGFGYTF
-	TRBJ1-2	few	TRBV12-5	TGTGCTAGTGCTCCTTCGGGGGTCGGCTACACCTTC	CASAPSGVGYTF
-	TRBJ1-5	-	TRBV20-1	TGCAGTGCTAGATCTGAGGGTGATTATAGTAATCAGCCCCAGCATTTT	CSARSEGDYSNQPQHF
TRBD1	TRBJ2-2	few	TRBV7-9	TGTGCCAGCAGCACGGGGACAGGGGGCACCGGGGAGCTGTTTTTT	CASSTGTGGTGELFF
-	TRBJ2-3	few	TRBV2	TGTGCCAGCAAACGGCCTGACGCAGATACGCAGTATTTT	CASKRPDADTQYF
-	TRBJ2-3	-	TRBV20-1	TGCAGTGCTAGAGTGACCCCCTGGGACACAGATACGCAGTATTTT	CSARVTPWDTDTQYF
-	TRBJ1-5	few	TRBV5-6	TGTGCCAGCAGCTTGGCGGGAACGAATCAGCCCCAGCATTTT	CASSLAGTNQPQHF
-	TRBJ2-5	-	TRBV2	TGTGCCAGCATCGGGGATGACACAGAGCAGTACTTC	CASIGDDTEQYF
-	TRBJ2-1	-	TRBV2	TGTGCCAACGACGGGCCGGGGGCCTACAATGAGCAGTTCTTC	CANDGPGAYNEQFF
-	TRBJ2-7	few	TRBV7-9	TGTGCCAGCAGCCGGAGCATCAACCAAGACGAGCAGTACTTC	CASSRSINQDEQYF
TRBD1	TRBJ2-3	-	TRBV10-3	TGTGCCATCAGTGAGTCGGGACAGCCTACGCAGTATTTT	CAISESGQPTQYF
TRBD2	TRBJ2-3	-	TRBV4-3	TGCGCCAGCAGCCAAGATCGGCTGGGGGGGGGAAGCACAGATACGCAGTATTTT	CASSQDRLGGGSTDTQYF
TRBD1	TRBJ1-5	few	TRBV9	TGTGCCAGTTTTACAGGGGGAGAGAATCAGCCCCAGCATTTT	CASFTGGENQPQHF
-	TRBJ2-1	once	TRBV7-9	TGTGCCAGCAGCCCCGACACCTTCAATGAGCAGTTCTTC	CASSPDTFNEQFF
TRBD2	TRBJ2-7	-	TRBV7-6	TGTGCCAGCAGCCGCTACGGGACTAGCGAGGCTGACGAGCAGTACTTC	CASSRYGTSEADEQYF
-	TRBJ2-3	few	TRBV20-1	TGCAGTGCTAGCCTTCTACAGGGAGATACGCAGTATTTT	CSASLLQGDTQYF
-	TRBJ2-3	-	TRBV11-2	TGTGCCAGCAGCCCTAGCTCGGGTAGCATGAGCACAGATACGCAGTATTTT	CASSPSSGSMSTDTQYF
-	TRBJ1-2	-	TRBV20-1	TGCAGTGCCATTTCGGACGGGGGAAATTCGGTTGGCTACACCTTC	CSAISDGGNSVGYTF
TRBD1	TRBJ2-2	once	TRBV20-1	TGCAGTGCTCCGGGACAGCCGAACACCGGGGAGCCGTTTTTT	CSAPGQPNTGEPFF
-	TRBJ2-1	-	TRBV7-9	TGTGCCAGCAGCTTAGTGCAAGGGTTACCCGACAATGAGCGGTTCTTC	CASSLVQGLPDNERFF
TRBD2	TRBJ2-3	-	TRBV5-1	TGCGCCAGCAGCTTGGGGGACTACCCCACAGATACGCAGTATTTT	CASSLGDYPTDTQYF